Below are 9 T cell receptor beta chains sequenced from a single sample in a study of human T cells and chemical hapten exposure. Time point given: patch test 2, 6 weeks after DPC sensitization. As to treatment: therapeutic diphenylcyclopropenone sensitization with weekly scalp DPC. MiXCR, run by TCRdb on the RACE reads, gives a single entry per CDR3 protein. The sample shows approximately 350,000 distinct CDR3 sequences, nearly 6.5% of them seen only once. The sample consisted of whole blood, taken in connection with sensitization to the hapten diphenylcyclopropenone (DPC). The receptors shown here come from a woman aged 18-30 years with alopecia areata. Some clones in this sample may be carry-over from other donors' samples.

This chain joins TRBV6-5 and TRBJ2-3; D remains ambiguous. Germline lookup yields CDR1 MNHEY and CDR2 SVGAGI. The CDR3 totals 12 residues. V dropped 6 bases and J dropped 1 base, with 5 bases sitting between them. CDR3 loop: CASRTGTDTQYF. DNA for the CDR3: TGTGCCAGCAGGACCGGCACAGATACGCAGTATTTT.

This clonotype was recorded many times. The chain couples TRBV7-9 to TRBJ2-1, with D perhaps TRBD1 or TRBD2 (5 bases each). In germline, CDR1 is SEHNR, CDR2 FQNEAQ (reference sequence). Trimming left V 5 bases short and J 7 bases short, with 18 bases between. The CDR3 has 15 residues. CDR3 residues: CASSPPGEGPNEQFF. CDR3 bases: TGTGCCAGCAGCCCCCCGGGTGAGGGGCCGAATGAGCAGTTCTTC.

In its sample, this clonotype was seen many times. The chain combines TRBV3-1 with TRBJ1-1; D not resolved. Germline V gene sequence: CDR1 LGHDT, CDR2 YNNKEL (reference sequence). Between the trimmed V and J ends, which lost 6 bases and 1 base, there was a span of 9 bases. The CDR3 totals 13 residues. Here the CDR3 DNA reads TGTGCCAGCAGGAAGACACCGAACACTGAAGCTTTCTTT. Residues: CASRKTPNTEAFF.

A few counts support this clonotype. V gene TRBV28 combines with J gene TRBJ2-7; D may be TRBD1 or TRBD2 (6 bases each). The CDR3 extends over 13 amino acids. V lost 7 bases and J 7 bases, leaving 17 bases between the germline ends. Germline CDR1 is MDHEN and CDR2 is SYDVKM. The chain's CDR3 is CASTPPGAREQYF. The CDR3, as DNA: TGTGCCAGCACCCCCCCGGGGGCAAGGGAGCAGTACTTC.

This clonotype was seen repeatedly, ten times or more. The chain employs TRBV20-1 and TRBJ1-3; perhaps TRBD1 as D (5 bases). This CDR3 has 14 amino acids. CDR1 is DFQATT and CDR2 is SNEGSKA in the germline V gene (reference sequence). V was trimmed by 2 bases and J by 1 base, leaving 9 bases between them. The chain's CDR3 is CSARKTVSGNTIYF. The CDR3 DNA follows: TGCAGTGCTAGAAAGACAGTATCTGGAAACACCATATATTTT.

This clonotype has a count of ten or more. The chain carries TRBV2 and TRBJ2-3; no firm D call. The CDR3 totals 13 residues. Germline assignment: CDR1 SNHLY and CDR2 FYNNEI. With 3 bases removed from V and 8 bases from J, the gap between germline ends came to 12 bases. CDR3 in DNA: TGTGCCAGCAGTGAGGTTCCTGCCGGTACGCAGTATTTT. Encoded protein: CASSEVPAGTQYF.

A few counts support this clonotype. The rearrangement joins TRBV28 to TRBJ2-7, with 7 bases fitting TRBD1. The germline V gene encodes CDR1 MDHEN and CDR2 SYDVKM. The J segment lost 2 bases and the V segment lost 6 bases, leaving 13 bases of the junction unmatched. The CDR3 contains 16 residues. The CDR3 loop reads CASRPWGLGGPYEQYF. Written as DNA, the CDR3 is TGTGCCAGCAGGCCCTGGGGTTTAGGGGGCCCCTACGAGCAGTACTTC.

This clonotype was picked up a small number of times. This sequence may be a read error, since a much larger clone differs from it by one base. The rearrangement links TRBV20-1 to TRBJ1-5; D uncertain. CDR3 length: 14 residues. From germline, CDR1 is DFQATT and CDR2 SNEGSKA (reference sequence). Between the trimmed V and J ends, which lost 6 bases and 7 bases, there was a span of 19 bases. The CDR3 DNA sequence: TGCAGTGCGCCGTTGATGGGCGTTGGACAGCCCCAGCATTTT. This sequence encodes CSAPLMGVGQPQHF.

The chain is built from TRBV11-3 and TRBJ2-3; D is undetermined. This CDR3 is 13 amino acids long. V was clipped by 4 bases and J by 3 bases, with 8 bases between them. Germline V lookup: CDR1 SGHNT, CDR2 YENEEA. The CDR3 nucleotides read TGTGCCAGCAGCTCGGTTGAAACAGATACGCAGTATTTT. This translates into CASSSVETDTQYF.